The following is a TCR beta chain sequence with its context. In the authors' workflow: Cell counts per sample came from amplifying reference gene primers. The data were produced by immunoSEQ multiplex PCR, yet TCRdb's version contains in-frame clones alone and is incomplete. V and J calls and clone size follow that table, whereas D and trimming were derived from the DNA. The table includes 93,000 or so clones, about 92% detected once. The CDR3 contains 16 residues. The sample belongs to a study of blood T cell repertoires in COVID-19. The wider study: Italy, Spain and the United States were the sources of the convalescent and acute COVID-19 samples. From T cells, B-cell-depleted T cells, or PBMCs came the material, which was cDNA or gDNA.

This receptor was obtained from a woman of 80 years or more in a cohort sampled during active COVID-19. Sequencing was performed on peripheral blood. The chain joins TRBV12-2 to TRBJ2-7; TRBD2 reflects the table's D call only, with no check against the DNA. TRBV12-2 is described as a pseudogene. CDR3 residues: CASRYDLWLPSYEQYF. The CDR3, as DNA: TGTGCAAGTCGCTATGACTTGTGGCTACCTTCCTACGAGCAGTACTTC.